A selection of T cell receptor beta chains follows, all from one sample in a study of blood T cell repertoires in COVID-19. Libraries were prepared by immunoSEQ multiplex PCR; TCRdb keeps only in-frame clonotypes and omits some of them. The sample consists of 350,000 to 400,000 clones, approximately 88% of them appearing once. Sequencing was performed on PBMCs or T cells enriched from blood (not recorded which). The receptors shown here come from a woman aged 25 to 45 with acute COVID-19. Each CDR3 is given with its conserved first and last residue. The order of the fields is V gene, J gene, D gene, CDR3 protein. A D gene is named only where the DNA matches it firmly.

TRBV18	TRBJ1-5	TRBD1	CASSPLPGGDQPQHF
TRBV3-1/TRBV3-2	TRBJ1-1	-	CASSPAAATEAFF
TRBV6-5	TRBJ1-2	-	CASLLYGYTF
TRBV5-6	TRBJ2-1	-	CASSSKVGTESYNEQFF
TRBV5-6	TRBJ1-1	-	CASSLRSIRNTEAFF
TRBV4-1	TRBJ1-2	-	CASSHATGPYGYTF
TRBV7-9	TRBJ1-6	-	CASSNRENSPLHF
TRBV7-6	TRBJ2-1	TRBD2	CASSTGLANEQFF
TRBV11-1	TRBJ2-2	-	CASSAENTGELFF
TRBV5-1	TRBJ1-1	-	CASSPQGWNTEAFF
TRBV9	TRBJ1-4	-	CASSVGGTSEKLFF
TRBV30	TRBJ1-6	-	CAWNLGQPLHF
TRBV5-1	TRBJ1-2	-	CASSLVAYQGNPYGYTF
TRBV29-1	TRBJ2-1	-	CSVAKGSGPYNEQFF
TRBV18	TRBJ2-3	TRBD2	CASSPGGEDTQYF
TRBV27	TRBJ1-3	-	CASSLSGRAGNTIYF
TRBV30	TRBJ2-7	-	CAWSRGIGSYEQYF
TRBV30	TRBJ2-3	-	CAWSTRDTQYF
TRBV27	TRBJ2-7	TRBD2	CASSPIAGGPYEQYF
TRBV19	TRBJ1-6	TRBD1	CASSRPEGAPNNSPLHF
TRBV24-1	TRBJ2-3	-	CATSGLIGYTDTQYF
TRBV6-4	TRBJ2-1	TRBD2	CASSDSLSGGAPNEQFF
TRBV4-1	TRBJ1-2	-	CASTVTGSNYGYTF
TRBV10-3	TRBJ1-2	-	CAIRAGSPGGYTF
TRBV19	TRBJ1-2	TRBD1	CASSSDKQGWYGYTF
TRBV10-3	TRBJ2-4	-	CATLNIQYF
TRBV6-2/TRBV6-3	TRBJ2-3	TRBD2	CASSLTSVADTQYF
TRBV10-3	TRBJ1-1	TRBD1	CAIRGDRAEAFF
TRBV7-9	TRBJ1-5	TRBD1	CASSGDRGANQPQHF
TRBV24-1	TRBJ1-2	-	CATSDRGSPNYGYTF
TRBV11-2	TRBJ2-1	TRBD1	CASSLDAGQGMGNEQFF
TRBV6-2/TRBV6-3	TRBJ2-7	TRBD2	CASSLIAGGLNEQYF
TRBV3-1/TRBV3-2	TRBJ1-1	TRBD1	CASSHLDRPKEAFF
TRBV10-2	TRBJ1-3	-	CASSEGRAGNTIYF
TRBV5-1	TRBJ2-7	TRBD1	CASSLAGGASYEQYF
TRBV7-9	TRBJ2-2	-	CASSLGSRTGELFF
TRBV20-1	TRBJ1-2	-	CSASLQGSGYTF
TRBV7-2	TRBJ1-2	-	CASSLTGRGYTF
TRBV7-2	TRBJ1-1	-	CASSTNTEAFF
TRBV2	TRBJ1-5	TRBD1	CASSSPSQGFTNQPQHF
TRBV7-2	TRBJ2-3	TRBD2	CASSLVASGGNTQYF
TRBV6-5	TRBJ1-2	-	CASSNTPDSSYGYTF
TRBV19	TRBJ1-2	-	CASSRVGDGYTF
TRBV18	TRBJ2-3	-	CASSSGQGSDTQYF
TRBV27	TRBJ1-2	-	CASSSRGGDYGYTF
TRBV5-1	TRBJ2-3	TRBD2	CASSLLVAGGSTDTQYF